This T cell receptor (beta chain) was captured in a study of cytomegalovirus exposure and HLA in healthy donors (dated by TCRdb to about 2017). Regarding the complete study: An earlier analysis of some 600 of the donors reported approximately 280 Gb of sequence data and some 110 million unique TCR beta sequences obtained from around 180 million T cells. An early release covering about 600 HLA-typed donors comprised approximately 300 gigabases of sequencing data and some 79 million unique TCR sequences. The genetic ancestry cluster associated with self-reported Caucasian donors included about 84% of the roughly 400 genotyped donors. The aim of the study was to test whether cataloging public T cell receptors could identify signatures of past pathogen exposure. The study used immunosequencing to profile the T cell repertoires of under 700 subjects and linked those repertoires to cytomegalovirus serostatus. In addition to the first cohort of approximately 670 subjects, a separate validation cohort of some 120 different subjects was used. To predict cytomegalovirus infection status, the study brought together high-throughput TCR immunosequencing, statistical association of individual TCRs with disease status, and machine learning. In a later analysis, previously published TCR beta repertoires from about 640 donors were re-analyzed and high-resolution HLA genotyping was added so that TCR occurrence patterns could be studied. Rather than using new phenotypic data, the later analysis identified candidate immune exposures from TCR beta sequences and from how often those sequences occurred across donors. An earlier analysis of approximately 500 of the donors applied high-throughput TCR beta sequencing to assess whether each TCR beta V gene segment acted as functional or pseudogenic. Alongside the repertoire data, information on donor age, sex, ethnicity and CMV serostatus was compiled. A later genetic analysis used genome-wide SNP genotypes for about 65% of the 666 donors, treating that subset as a discovery cohort. All discovery cohort repertoires had been generated on a single sequencing platform. HLA typing included class I and class II loci at four-digit resolution. The number of donors typed differed by locus, with roughly 620-630 for A, B, C, DRB1 and DQB1, around 500 for DQA1, 600 to 610 for DPA1, and some 450 for DPB1. Because of strong linkage in the cohort, roughly five DR-DQ haplotypes were treated as single units for association and clustering. Among 300 to 500 genotyped donors of the cohort, an average of about 220,000 unique TCR beta nucleotide sequences was sequenced per donor, of which 15% to 20% were non-productive.

Library creation used the immunoSEQ multiplex PCR assay. For the multiplex PCR, a mixture combining 60 forward primers for TCR Vbeta segments and 13 reverse primers for TCR Jbeta segments was used. A multiplex PCR assay on genomic DNA amplified the CDR3 region of rearranged TCR beta genes. The amplified TCR beta libraries were sequenced on the Illumina HiSeq System as 87-base-pair reads. On the authors' methods: A later analysis counted about 80 million unique TCR beta chains across the 550 to 700 repertoires, and around 12 million of these chains were shared by at least two donors. Raw reads were error-corrected and collapsed into unique sequences by a nearest-neighbor algorithm in which closely related sequences were merged to remove PCR and sequencing errors. V, D and J gene segments were assigned by aligning CDR3 sequences to IMGT reference sequences. For a sequence to be retained, a match of at least six nucleotides was required to both a V gene segment and a J gene segment. A rearrangement was called productive if the CDR3 had no stop codons and remained in frame with V and J, and every other rearrangement was called non-productive. Following IMGT convention, CDR3 was defined as the stretch from the second conserved V-encoded cysteine to the conserved J-encoded phenylalanine. In an earlier analysis of around 600 of the donors, sequences lacking an unambiguous match to a single V gene segment were excluded. An earlier analysis of several hundred of the donors called V segments functional above 56.7% productive rearrangements and segregating when the between-donor standard deviation exceeded 5%. A statistical classification framework was developed to diagnose cytomegalovirus status using the catalog of TCR beta chain sequences. In a later analysis, V and J genes were assigned by comparing TCR nucleotide sequences against IMGT/GENE-DB human TR gene sequences. The TCRdist pipeline was used in a later analysis to assign CDR3 sequences and most-parsimonious VDJ recombination scenarios. In a later analysis, each TCR beta chain was defined by its CDR3 amino acid sequence together with its V-gene family, and reads without a unique V-gene family were excluded. In a later analysis, around 650 highly shared, low-generation-probability nucleotide sequences were removed to address suspected cross-contamination and a sequencing artifact. For each public chain, a later analysis derived a clonal expansion index from normalized ranks of inferred template counts within each repertoire. In a later analysis, generation probabilities were computed using a VDJ recombination model fitted to out-of-frame rearrangements, and the results were checked against IGoR. In a later analysis, hypergeometric tests were used to score TCR-TCR, TCR-HLA and TCR-CMV co-occurrence, with a repertoire-size bias correction applied to TCR pairs. False discovery rates were estimated in a later analysis by permuting HLA or CMV assignments 20 times. In a later analysis, co-occurring TCRs were grouped with DBSCAN, and TCRdist sequence similarity was added when clustering was performed within HLA-allele-positive subsets. For co-occurrence clustering, repertoires with fewer than 30,000 or more than 120,000 public chains were excluded, along with five repertoires with anomalous nucleotide sharing. Here the immuneACCESS table is served through TCRdb, limited to in-frame sequences with V and J called. Missing clones are a known gap in these copies; in checked studies unresolved V genes cover under half, and the rest lacks a known reason. D and trimming were read from the DNA, whereas the V and J calls and clone size are those reported in that table. The sample records some 150,000 clones, 75% to 90% of which are singletons. The ten top clones hold roughly 1.4% of the sample.

In its sample, this clone was seen a few times. The target of this receptor is not known. No clone much larger than this one lies a single base away; base qualities are absent. Overall study results and their limits: While some public TCRs were present in many individuals, most TCR sequences turned up only very rarely across donors. The sequencing pipeline was judged likely to have produced a cluster of highly shared sequence variants as a technical artifact. Roughly uniform sequencing depth across donors was assumed in presence/absence analyses, although this assumption may not hold. In this cohort, only TCR beta chains were sequenced, and detectable features were limited by the absence of alpha or paired-chain data. According to a later genetic analysis, donors in an Asian-associated ancestry cluster had fewer N-insertions in productive TCRs than the approximately 710-donor mean. CMV serostatus was the only immune exposure information available for the cohort. According to the authors, the approach could potentially be generalized to other disease states and immunological phenotypes. Because counts were too low, roughly 17 rarely observed V segments, including chromosome 9 orphons, were left out of the earlier analysis of 500 to 750 of the donors. A later genetic analysis associated a missense DCLRE1C variant with V-gene and J-gene trimming of TCR beta chains, and an independent cohort replicated the association. The classifier was reported to diagnose cytomegalovirus status with high specificity and sensitivity in both the original cohort and the validation cohort. A few of the identified cytomegalovirus-associated TCR beta chains were confirmed in vitro to be specific for cytomegalovirus antigens. In a later analysis, several top co-occurrence clusters were reported to appear linked to parvovirus B19, influenza, CMV and Epstein-Barr virus. The study listed 170 or so TCR beta chains as associated with cytomegalovirus. In an earlier analysis of more than 500 of the donors, most TCR beta V segments appeared in productive rearrangements about 87% or about 30% of the time, broadly matching IMGT annotations. Linkage disequilibrium might explain the correlated functional status among segregating V segments, but an unknown experimental factor could not be excluded. In a later analysis, TCR association rates were found to vary across HLA loci, with the most associated TCRs seen for DRB1 alleles and the fewest for HLA-C alleles. At a false discovery rate of 0.05, a later analysis linked approximately 18,000 TCR beta sequences to specific HLA alleles. Compared with equally common non-associated chains, HLA-associated TCR beta chains in a later analysis were more clonally expanded and had lower generation probabilities. Some IMGT-functional V segments, including TRBV6-2 and TRBV6-3, could not be told apart with the 87-base-pair reads, so those segments were excluded. A further reported finding was that TCR beta sequences accurately predicted the HLA-A and HLA-B alleles for most subjects in the first cohort. When HLA alleles, especially DR and DQ, strongly co-occurred, TCR associations were difficult to assign to individual alleles. HLA typing was unavailable for some donors at each locus, so association tests used only the typed subset. In a later analysis, most CMV-associated TCR beta chains were found to appear HLA-restricted, with HLA associations seemingly driven largely by CMV exposure.

The cohort consisted of hundreds of healthy bone marrow donors. Cohort members were all nominally healthy when sampled, although unrecorded immune exposures were likely present. The donor was CMV seronegative and was included in the group of about 400 seronegative cohort members. A peripheral blood sample was collected from each donor, and TCR beta sequencing was performed on peripheral blood mononuclear cells. Genomic DNA was extracted from the blood cell samples with the Qiagen DNeasy Blood Extraction Kit. From a lookup of the germline V gene, CDR1 and CDR2 are SGHVS and FQNEAQ. Relative to germline, V is 4 bases shorter and J is 5 bases shorter, with 18 bases between their ends. The CDR3, cysteine through phenylalanine, is 15 amino acids long. Of all the DNA, just the CDR3 is kept, 45 bases in frame from base 1.

The sequence links TRBV7-8 to TRBJ2-7; the D gene is perhaps TRBD2, from 7 matching bases. Input material: PBMCs. This TCR was sampled from a man between 35 and 55 years old in good health and CMV-seronegative. CDR3 protein: CASSSYRGATDEQYF. In nucleotide form, the sequence is TGTGCCAGCAGCTCCTACCGGGGGGCTACGGACGAGCAGTACTTC.